What follows are 21 T cell receptor beta chains derived from one specimen sequenced in a study of T cell repertoires in aging, cancer and after chemotherapy. TRB rearrangements spanning V, D and J were amplified using mixed TRB-A/B primers. TCRdb reanalysed the multiplex PCR reads using MiXCR and keeps one entry per CDR3 protein. The sample records about 10,000 distinct CDR3 sequences, around 38% being singletons. Peripheral blood genomic DNA, not sorted cells or RNA, was the template. The sample consisted of blood. These receptors originate from a human donor in good health.

Points on this clonotype: At one end the junction does not follow the germline gene, possibly because of a read error. The chain combines TRBV20-1 with TRBJ2-3; D may be TRBD2 (6 bases). From germline, CDR1 is DFQATT and CDR2 SNEGSKA (reference sequence). The CDR3 sequence is 12 residues long. The CDR3 sequence: CSADTSRDTQYF. The DNA for the CDR3 is TGCAGTGCTGATACTAGCAGAGATACGCAGTATTTT.

About this clonotype: Mismatch with germline at one junction end may stem from a read error. The V and J genes are TRBV13 and TRBJ1-2; 11 nucleotides line up with TRBD1. Germline loops: CDR1 PRHDT, CDR2 FYEKMQ (reference sequence). This CDR3 comprises 14 residues. CDR3 sequence: CVSSEDRGLGGYTF. As DNA, the CDR3 is TGTGTCAGCAGCGAGGACAGGGGGCTAGGAGGCTACACCTTC.

This clonotype is categorized as medium-sized. The genes are TRBV30 and TRBJ1-2, with 8 nucleotides matching TRBD1. Germline CDR1 is GTSNPN and CDR2 is SVGIG (reference sequence). Trimming at V came to 5 bases and at J to 8 bases, leaving 10 bases not matched to a gene. The CDR3 runs 13 residues. CDR3 loop: CAWGRDRPPGYTF. CDR3 in DNA: TGTGCCTGGGGGAGGGACAGGCCCCCCGGCTACACCTTC.

Only a few counts were recorded for this clonotype. Written as DNA, the CDR3 is TGTGCCAGCAGTCGCACGGTTGGACAGAGGAATCAGCCCCAGCATTTT. Its translation: CASSRTVGQRNQPQHF. The chain combines TRBV12-3 or TRBV12-4 with TRBJ1-5; possibly TRBD1 for D (6 bases). Trimming took 5 bases from V and 4 from J, leaving 18 bases between them. This CDR3 has 16 amino acids.

The rearrangement joins TRBV19 to TRBJ2-2; 13 nucleotides match TRBD2. Trimming at V came to 4 bases and at J to 9 bases, leaving 5 bases not matched to a gene. This CDR3 region has 15 residues. CDR1 LNHDA and CDR2 SQIVND come from the germline V gene (reference sequence). As DNA, the CDR3 is TGTGCCAGTAGTAGGGGACTAGCGGGGACCCGGGAGCTGTTTTTT. It translates to CASSRGLAGTRELFF.

This chain joins TRBV10-3 and TRBJ1-2, with 7 bases matching TRBD1. Germline V gene data show CDR1 as ENHRY and CDR2 as SYGVKD. CDR3 length equals 14 residues. Germline trimming cut 3 bases from V and 4 bases from J; bases unmatched to any gene: 5. CDR3 DNA: TGTGCCATCAGTGAAAACCGGGACAGCTATGGCTACACCTTC. This gives the protein CAISENRDSYGYTF.

This clonotype came up a few times. V and J are TRBV6-4 and TRBJ2-1; D uncertain. With 3 bases removed from V and 2 bases from J, the gap between germline ends came to 14 bases. The length of the CDR3 is 16 residues. Germline CDR1 and CDR2: MRHNA and SNTAGT. CDR3 region: CASSEQAGGAYNEQFF. The CDR3 bases are TGTGCCAGCAGTGAACAAGCCGGCGGAGCCTACAATGAGCAGTTCTTC.

The chain links TRBV6-2 or TRBV6-3 to TRBJ2-7, with D perhaps assigned TRBD1 or TRBD2 (6 bases each). Germline-derived CDR1 and CDR2 are MNHEY and SVGEGT. Trimming took off 5 bases at V and 2 bases at J, with 22 bases between the two ends. There are 17 residues in the CDR3. The chain's CDR3 is CASSTLTGASLAYEQYF. CDR3 nucleotide sequence: TGTGCCAGCAGTACTCTAACGGGGGCCTCTTTAGCCTACGAGCAGTACTTC.

This clonotype was recorded only once. CDR3 loop: CASSSDSLPEKLFF. CDR3 in DNA: TGTGCCAGCAGCAGCGACAGCCTTCCTGAAAAACTGTTTTTT. V is TRBV5-5 and J is TRBJ1-4; tentative D call: TRBD1 (5 bases). V was clipped by 4 bases and J by 7 bases, with 14 bases between them. The CDR3 sequence is 14 residues long. Per the germline V gene, CDR1 is SGHKS and CDR2 is YYEKEE (reference sequence).

The chain joins TRBV7-9 to TRBJ2-7; 9 bases match TRBD1. Germline loops: CDR1 SEHNR, CDR2 FQNEAQ (reference sequence). J gave up 2 bases and V 5 bases, and 1 base lay outside the gene matches. The CDR3 loop spans 13 amino acids. The chain's CDR3 is CASSRDRAYEQYV. CDR3 nucleotide sequence: TGTGCCAGCAGCCGGGACAGGGCCTACGAGCAGTACGTC.

The rearrangement joins TRBV7-3 to TRBJ1-2, with TRBD1 as a possible D gene (6 bases). The CDR3 is 16 amino acids. V dropped 4 bases and J dropped 5 bases, with 20 bases sitting between them. Germline CDR1 and CDR2: SGHTA and FQGTGA. The CDR3 region has the DNA TGTGCCAGCAGCTCCGTAGGCGGGGGGGCAGGTTATGGCTACACCTTC. This translates into CASSSVGGGAGYGYTF.

The V call is TRBV20-1, the J call TRBJ2-3; possibly TRBD1 or TRBD2 for D (5 bases each). In germline, CDR1 is DFQATT, CDR2 SNEGSKA (reference sequence). The CDR3 is 16 amino acids. V lost 6 bases to trimming and J lost 3 bases, with 22 bases between them. CDR3 loop: CSAFGGWPLGTDTQYF. CDR3 in DNA: TGCAGTGCCTTTGGGGGATGGCCTCTAGGAACAGATACGCAGTATTTT.

The genes are TRBV24-1 and TRBJ2-3; D is uncertain. This CDR3 contains 13 residues. The germline CDR1 and CDR2 sequences are KGHDR and SFDVKD. Trimming cost V 1 base and J 5 bases, with 6 bases left between them. CDR3 in DNA: TGTGCCACCAGTGATTTTGGTCGAGATACGCAGTATTTT. It translates to CATSDFGRDTQYF.

This clonotype was seen a few times. The chain recombines TRBV30 with TRBJ1-5; D is undetermined. V was trimmed by 5 bases and J by 6 bases, leaving 17 bases between them. The length of the CDR3 is 14 residues. CDR1 is GTSNPN, CDR2 SVGIG, per germline (reference sequence). CDR3 in amino acids: CAWQEAGFGQPQHF. CDR3 nucleotides: TGTGCCTGGCAGGAGGCGGGGTTTGGTCAGCCCCAGCATTTT.

This clonotype was detected a few times. V gene TRBV6-4 combines with J gene TRBJ1-5; D might be TRBD1 (5 bases). The CDR3 has 13 residues. V shed 4 bases and J shed 7 bases, with 11 bases lying between them. CDR1 is MRHNA, CDR2 SNTAGT, per germline. The CDR3 bases are TGTGCCAGCAGTGCCGGGGACCGGCAGCCCCAGCATTTT. Translation: CASSAGDRQPQHF.

The rearrangement links TRBV4-1 to TRBJ2-1; TRBD2 matches at 10 bases. V lost 5 bases to trimming and J lost 7 bases; unmatched junction nucleotides: 5. From germline, CDR1 is MGHRA and CDR2 YSYEKL. This CDR3 spans 14 amino acids. CDR3 loop: CASSFQGLANEQFF. The CDR3, as DNA: TGCGCCAGCAGCTTCCAGGGACTAGCGAATGAGCAGTTCTTC.

This sequence joins TRBV29-1 and TRBJ1-1, with a tentative D call TRBD1 (6 bases). The CDR3 has 15 residues. Trimming took 3 bases from V and 0 from J, leaving 14 bases between them. Germline CDR1 reads SQVTM; CDR2 reads ANQGSEA. The CDR3 nucleotides are TGCAGCGTTGATTGGGGGGCATTAATGAACACTGAAGCTTTCTTT. As protein: CSVDWGALMNTEAFF.

The rearrangement links TRBV27 to TRBJ2-1; D unresolved. V dropped 4 bases and J dropped 7 bases, with 17 bases sitting between them. The CDR3 consists of 15 residues. CDR1 and CDR2 from the germline V gene are MNHEY and SMNVEV (reference sequence). The CDR3 spells CASSSARPSWNEQFF. The CDR3 coding sequence is TGTGCCAGCAGTTCCGCACGGCCCTCCTGGAATGAGCAGTTCTTC.

This clonotype was seen more than once but under ten times. The V call is TRBV4-1, the J call TRBJ2-3; D possibly corresponds to TRBD2 (6 bases). Germline lookup yields CDR1 MGHRA and CDR2 YSYEKL. The CDR3 length is 15 residues. The germline V and J ends were trimmed by 4 bases and 0 bases, with 11 bases remaining between them. The DNA for the CDR3 is TGCGCCAGCAGCCGGCGGGGAGGCAGCACAGATACGCAGTATTTT. This translates into CASSRRGGSTDTQYF.

This chain joins TRBV25-1 and TRBJ1-2; possible D gene TRBD1, 5 bases. The CDR3 contains 13 residues. Per the germline V gene, CDR1 is MGHDK and CDR2 is SYGVNS. V was trimmed by 6 bases and J by 4 bases, leaving 12 bases between them. This chain's CDR3 is CASSVGGAYGYTF. The CDR3 DNA is TGTGCCAGCAGCGTAGGTGGGGCCTATGGCTACACCTTC.

The chain has TRBV5-4 and TRBJ1-1; D unresolved. The ends were cut back, 2 bases at V and 5 bases at J, with 7 bases in the middle. The CDR3 is 12 residues long. Germline-derived CDR1 and CDR2 are SGHNT and YYREEE (reference sequence). The DNA for the CDR3 is TGTGCCAGCAGCTTAGCATGGACTGAAGCTTTCTTT. This codes for CASSLAWTEAFF.